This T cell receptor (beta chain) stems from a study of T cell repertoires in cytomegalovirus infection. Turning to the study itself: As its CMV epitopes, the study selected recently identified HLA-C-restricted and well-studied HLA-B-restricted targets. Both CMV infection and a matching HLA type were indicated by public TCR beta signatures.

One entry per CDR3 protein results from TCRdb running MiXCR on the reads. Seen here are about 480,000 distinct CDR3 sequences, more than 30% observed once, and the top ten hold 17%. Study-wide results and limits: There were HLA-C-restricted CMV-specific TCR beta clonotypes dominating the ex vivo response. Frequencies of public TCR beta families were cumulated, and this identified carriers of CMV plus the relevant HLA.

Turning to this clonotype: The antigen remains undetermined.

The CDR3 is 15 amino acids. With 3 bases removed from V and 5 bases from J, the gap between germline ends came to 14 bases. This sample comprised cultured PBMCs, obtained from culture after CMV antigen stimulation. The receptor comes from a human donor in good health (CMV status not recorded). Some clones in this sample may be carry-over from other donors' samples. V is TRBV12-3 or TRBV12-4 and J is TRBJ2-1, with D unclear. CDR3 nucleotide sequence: TGTGCCAGCAGTTTCGACTCCCCTCTAAACAATGAGCAGTTCTTC. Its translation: CASSFDSPLNNEQFF.